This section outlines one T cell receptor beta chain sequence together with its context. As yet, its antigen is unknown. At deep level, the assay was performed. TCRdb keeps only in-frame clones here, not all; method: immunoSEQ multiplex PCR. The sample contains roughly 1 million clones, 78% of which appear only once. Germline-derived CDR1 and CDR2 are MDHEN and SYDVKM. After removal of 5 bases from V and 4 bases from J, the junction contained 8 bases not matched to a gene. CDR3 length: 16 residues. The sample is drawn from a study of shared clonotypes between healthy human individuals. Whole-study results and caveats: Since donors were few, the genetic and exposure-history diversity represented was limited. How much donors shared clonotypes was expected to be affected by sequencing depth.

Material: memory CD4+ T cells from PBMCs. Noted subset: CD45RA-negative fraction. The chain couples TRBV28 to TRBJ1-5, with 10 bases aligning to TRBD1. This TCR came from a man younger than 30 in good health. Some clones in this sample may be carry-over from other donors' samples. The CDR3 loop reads CASSPRDRGANQPQHF. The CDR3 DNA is TGTGCCAGCAGTCCCAGGGACAGGGGTGCAAATCAGCCCCAGCATTTT.